The 17 T cell receptor beta chains below all came from one sample that was sequenced in a study of radiotherapy plus CTLA-4 blockade in lung cancer. The data were produced by immunoSEQ multiplex PCR, yet TCRdb's version contains in-frame clones alone and is incomplete. The sample holds tens of thousands of clones, 70% to 75% seen once. The source was peripheral blood, collected from a patient treated with radiotherapy plus ipilimumab. Receptors originate from a human donor with non-small cell lung cancer who had stable disease on radiotherapy plus ipilimumab.

The chain combines TRBV5-6 with TRBJ1-5; tentatively, D is TRBD1 (6 bases). V was trimmed by 0 bases and J by 1 base, leaving 11 bases between them. The CDR3 loop spans 16 amino acids. Per germline, CDR1 SGHDT and CDR2 YYEEEE. The CDR3 DNA is TGTGCCAGCAGCTTGGCCGGAGGGGGGAGCAATCAGCCCCAGCATTTT. It specifies CASSLAGGGSNQPQHF.

The genes are TRBV29-1 and TRBJ1-4, with TRBD1 matching 9 bases. Germline CDR1 and CDR2: SQVTM and ANQGSEA. CDR3 size: 13 residues. V shed 6 bases, J shed 5 bases, and the junction held 4 bases outside the gene matches. DNA of the CDR3: TGCAGCGTCCAGGGACAGGGAAATGAAAAACTGTTTTTT. Translating it yields CSVQGQGNEKLFF.

The chain has TRBV29-1 and TRBJ1-1, with a weak D call TRBD1 (6 bases). The CDR3 sequence is 13 residues long. Trimming shortened V by 7 bases and J by 4 bases, and 16 bases separated the two germline ends. CDR1 and CDR2 from the germline V gene are SQVTM and ANQGSEA. Written as DNA, the CDR3 is TGCAGCGCCCGCGGGGGGCGGAGCACTGAAGCTTTCTTT. Translation gives CSARGGRSTEAFF.

This clone was found a few times. The rearrangement links TRBV2 to TRBJ1-4; a possible D gene is TRBD1 (6 bases). Trimming stripped 5 bases from V and 7 bases from J, with 8 bases between. The CDR3 has 12 amino acids. CDR1 SNHLY and CDR2 FYNNEI come from the germline V gene. The DNA of the CDR3 is TGTGCCAGCAGTCGGACAGTTGAAAAACTGTTTTTT. It yields the protein CASSRTVEKLFF.

The chain combines TRBV9 with TRBJ2-1, with 10 bases aligning to TRBD1. The CDR3 covers 17 residues. Per germline, CDR1 SGDLS and CDR2 YYNGEE. With 3 bases clipped from V and 6 bases from J, the junction kept 12 bases outside the gene matches. The CDR3 DNA reads TGTGCCAGCAGCGAACCCTTTGACAGGGGGCAGCGCAATGAGCAGTTCTTC. Translating gives CASSEPFDRGQRNEQFF.

This clone turned up a few times. V usage is TRBV19 and J usage is TRBJ2-3; D remains unclear. The V gene lost 1 base and the J gene lost 4 bases, with 9 bases spanning the gap. The CDR3 totals 14 residues. CDR1 is LNHDA and CDR2 is SQIVND in the germline V gene (reference sequence). This CDR3 is CASSIGQRSDTQYF. The CDR3 nucleotides read TGTGCCAGTAGTATAGGGCAGCGCTCAGATACGCAGTATTTT.

The chain links TRBV4-3 to TRBJ2-7; 7 bases line up with TRBD1. This CDR3 is built from 15 residues. Trimming at V came to 1 base and at J to 0 bases, leaving 3 bases not matched to a gene. Per germline, CDR1 LGHNA and CDR2 YSLEER. The CDR3 bases are TGCGCCAGCAGCCAAGCCGGGACAGCCTCCTACGAGCAGTACTTC. This translates into CASSQAGTASYEQYF.

This clone appeared once. The V and J genes are TRBV30 and TRBJ1-2; 7 nucleotides match TRBD1. Germline V gives CDR1 GTSNPN, CDR2 SVGIG (reference sequence). The CDR3 is made up of 12 amino acids. V lost 1 base to trimming and J lost 6 bases; unmatched junction nucleotides: 2. The CDR3 here is CAWSETGDGYTF. Here the CDR3 DNA reads TGTGCCTGGAGTGAAACAGGGGATGGCTACACCTTC. The full variable domain, completed using reference TRBV30 and TRBJ1-2, is SQTIHQWPATLVQPVGSPLSLECTVEGTSNPNLYWYRQAAGRGLQLLFYSVGIGQISSEVPQNLSASRPQDRQFILSSKKLLLSDSGFYLCAWSETGDGYTFGSGTRLTVV.

The rearrangement links TRBV18 to TRBJ1-3; unclear D gene. Trimming took off 3 bases at V and 3 bases at J, with 9 bases between the two ends. CDR3 length equals 14 residues. Germline values: CDR1 KGHSH, CDR2 LQKENI. CDR3 bases: TGTGCCAGCTCACCGGACGGGCTTGGAAACACCATATATTTT. Translating it yields CASSPDGLGNTIYF.

The J gene is TRBJ1-5, the V gene TRBV27; D is ambiguous. Germline V gives CDR1 MNHEY, CDR2 SMNVEV (reference sequence). This CDR3 has 14 residues. Trimming shortened V by 8 bases and J by 5 bases, and 16 bases separated the two germline ends. The CDR3 spells CASEYPRPHQPQHF. The CDR3 region has the DNA TGTGCCAGCGAATATCCCAGACCCCATCAGCCCCAGCATTTT.

The sample holds a few counts of this clone. The chain couples TRBV7-9 to TRBJ2-6; a weak D match, TRBD1 (5 bases). CDR3 length: 18 residues. The germline V and J ends were trimmed by 8 bases and 4 bases, with 24 bases remaining between them. CDR1 is SEHNR and CDR2 is FQNEAQ in the germline V gene (reference sequence). CDR3 in amino acids: CASPPDRGNSLGANVLTF. The CDR3 DNA reads as TGTGCCAGCCCCCCCGATAGGGGCAACTCCTTAGGGGCCAACGTCCTGACTTTC.

This chain joins TRBV12-5 and TRBJ1-6, with D tentatively TRBD1 (6 bases). The CDR3 spans 15 residues. The V end was cut by 4 bases, the J end by 7 bases, with 14 bases between. Germline V gene data show CDR1 as LGHNT and CDR2 as FRNRAP. CDR3 nucleotides: TGTGCTAGTGGTTCCCCCGACAGGTCAAATTCACCCCTCCACTTT. Translating it yields CASGSPDRSNSPLHF.

The chain employs TRBV6-6 and TRBJ1-2; D is uncertain. The CDR3 runs 14 residues. Germline CDR1 reads MNHNY; CDR2 reads SVGAGI (reference sequence). Trimming stripped 2 bases from V and 7 bases from J, with 14 bases between. The CDR3, as DNA: TGTGCCAGCAGTTACCTATTAGGGCTTGGTGGCTACACCTTC. This translates into CASSYLLGLGGYTF.

The chain carries TRBV30 and TRBJ1-2, with D perhaps matching TRBD1 (5 bases). This CDR3 comprises 16 residues. The germline gives CDR1 GTSNPN, CDR2 SVGIG (reference sequence). V was trimmed by 3 bases and J by 4 bases, leaving 21 bases between them. CDR3: CAWSRGGAGPGYGYTF. In DNA, the CDR3 is TGTGCCTGGAGCCGGGGTGGAGCAGGGCCAGGCTATGGCTACACCTTC.

As DNA, the CDR3 is TGTGCCAGCGGGGGGACAGGGCGAAGCAATCAGCCCCAGCATTTT. Translation gives CASGGTGRSNQPQHF. The chain employs TRBV6-1 and TRBJ1-5, with TRBD1 matching 9 bases. V was clipped by 8 bases and J by 1 base; unmatched bases: 6. CDR1 is MNHNS, CDR2 SASEGT, per germline. The CDR3 is 15 amino acids.

This chain joins TRBV6-6 and TRBJ1-4; D is ambiguous. This CDR3 has 14 residues. The V end was cut by 0 bases, the J end by 6 bases, with 8 bases between. The germline V gene encodes CDR1 MNHNY and CDR2 SVGAGI (reference sequence). CDR3 coding DNA: TGTGCCAGCAGTTACTCAGGGAGGGATGAAAAACTGTTTTTT. Translating it yields CASSYSGRDEKLFF.

The V call is TRBV9, the J call TRBJ2-7; TRBD2 aligns across 10 bases. Trimming took 2 bases from V and 7 from J; bases not matched to a gene: 6. The CDR3 is 14 amino acids. CDR1 and CDR2 (germline): SGDLS, YYNGEE. CDR3 amino acids: CASSVLAGAGEQYF. The CDR3 DNA follows: TGTGCCAGCAGCGTCCTAGCGGGGGCAGGGGAGCAGTACTTC.